These 5 T cell receptor beta chains originate from one sample sequenced in a study of T cell repertoires and HLA-DP antigens listed by TCRdb under 2018. Library preparation used the immunoSEQ multiplex PCR assay. Held by TCRdb, this immuneACCESS table contains in-frame sequences only and omits some clones. Under half of the omission traces to an unresolved V gene where checked; the cause of the rest is unknown. The sample contains approximately 86,000 clones, roughly 86% of them found a single time. Approximately 1.5% of the sample lies in the top ten. No antigen has been identified for these receptors. Sequenced sample: CD4+ T cells from PBMCs. All receptors derive from a man in his fifties in good health and CMV-seronegative.

The chain recombines TRBV7-3 with TRBJ1-1, with D uncertain. This CDR3 is 13 amino acids long. V was pared by 3 bases and J by 0 bases, with 5 bases between. The germline V gene encodes CDR1 SGHTA and CDR2 FQGTGA. The CDR3, as DNA: TGTGCCAGCAGCTTCCAGATGAACACTGAAGCTTTCTTT. Protein: CASSFQMNTEAFF. Variable domain in full (rest from reference TRBV7-3 and TRBJ1-1): GAGVSQTPSNKVTEKGKYVELRCDPISGHTALYWYRQSLGQGPEFLIYFQGTGAADDSGLPNDRFFAVRPEGSVSTLKIQRTERGDSAVYLCASSFQMNTEAFFGQGTRLTVV.

The chain has TRBV20-1 and TRBJ2-1; the match to TRBD2 covers 7 bases. The germline V gene encodes CDR1 DFQATT and CDR2 SNEGSKA (reference sequence). The CDR3 extends over 11 amino acids. Unmatched junction bases numbered 3, after V lost 3 bases and J lost 10 bases. CDR3 coding DNA: TGCAGTGCTAGCATGGGAGGGGAGCAGTTCTTC. Its protein product is CSASMGGEQFF.

The chain employs TRBV29-1 and TRBJ1-1; weak D call: TRBD1 (5 bases). Germline assignment: CDR1 SQVTM and CDR2 ANQGSEA. V was pared by 4 bases and J by 3 bases, with 15 bases between. The CDR3 spans 14 residues. CDR3 DNA: TGCAGCGTTGTAGGGACTATCCAACACACTGAAGCTTTCTTT. It specifies CSVVGTIQHTEAFF.

V gene TRBV7-6 combines with J gene TRBJ1-6; the D is unclear. Trimming stripped 4 bases from V and 13 bases from J, with 14 bases between. The CDR3 runs to 13 residues. The germline CDR1 and CDR2 sequences are SGHVS and FNYEAQ. The CDR3 region is CASSSAPESPLHF. In DNA, the CDR3 is TGTGCCAGCAGCTCAGCACCTGAATCGCCCCTCCACTTT.

The chain employs TRBV6-5 and TRBJ1-2; D is possibly TRBD1 (5 bases). The V gene's germline CDR1 is MNHEY and CDR2 SVGAGI. This CDR3 region has 13 residues. Trimming cost V 5 bases and J 6 bases, with 13 bases left between them. CDR3 loop: CASSATGGHGYTF. CDR3 bases: TGTGCCAGCAGTGCCACCGGGGGTCATGGCTACACCTTC.